The clone carrying this T cell receptor beta chain showed up just a few times. Its antigen remains unidentified. Each CDR3 protein is one row after TCRdb ran MiXCR on the 5' RACE reads. The data show approximately 540,000 distinct CDR3 sequences, about 12% seen once. CDR3 length: 17 amino acids. Germline CDR1 is MGHRA and CDR2 is YSYEKL. The V end lost 0 bases, the J end lost 2 bases, and 17 bases lay between the germline ends. The sample is drawn from a study of CD8 T cells in ankylosing spondylitis. Study findings and constraints: Significant enrichment of disease-linked clones was reportedly seen in matched ankylosing spondylitis synovial fluid. Both synovial fluid and blood in reactive arthritis had previously been reported to carry some motif variants. A TCR beta motif of under 10 highly homologous variants seemed to mark ankylosing spondylitis blood.

Sequencing used blood, either unsorted or a sorted T cell fraction (not recorded which). This TCR derives from a male donor with ankylosing spondylitis. The V call is TRBV4-1, the J call TRBJ2-7, with D perhaps matching TRBD2 (5 bases). The CDR3 protein is CASSQEEGHARPYEQYF. DNA for the CDR3: TGCGCCAGCAGCCAAGAAGAGGGCCATGCCCGCCCCTACGAGCAGTACTTC.